Included here is one T cell receptor beta chain sequence, with context. Its target is not known. The data are from a study of cytomegalovirus exposure and HLA in healthy donors. The study's findings and limits: The study flagged fewer than 200 TCR beta chains as cytomegalovirus-associated. Many donors shared some public TCRs, even though most TCR sequences were rare. High sensitivity and specificity were reportedly achieved when the classifier diagnosed cytomegalovirus status.

The 120-subject validation cohort, separate from the approximately 640-subject first cohort, included the donors. Germline lookup yields CDR1 SEHNR and CDR2 FQNEAQ (reference sequence). Between the trimmed V and J ends, which lost 3 bases and 5 bases, there was a span of 7 bases. The CDR3 runs 12 residues. Profiling relied on immunoSEQ multiplex PCR, and the TCRdb table lists in-frame clones only, not all of them. The data contain roughly 260,000 clones, about 83% of them singletons. The receptor comes from a man aged 18 to 29 in good health and CMV-seronegative. The chain joins TRBV7-9 to TRBJ2-5; no clear D. The source material was PBMCs. The CDR3 is CASSFYVETQYF. CDR3 sequence (DNA): TGTGCCAGCAGCTTTTATGTGGAGACCCAGTACTTC.